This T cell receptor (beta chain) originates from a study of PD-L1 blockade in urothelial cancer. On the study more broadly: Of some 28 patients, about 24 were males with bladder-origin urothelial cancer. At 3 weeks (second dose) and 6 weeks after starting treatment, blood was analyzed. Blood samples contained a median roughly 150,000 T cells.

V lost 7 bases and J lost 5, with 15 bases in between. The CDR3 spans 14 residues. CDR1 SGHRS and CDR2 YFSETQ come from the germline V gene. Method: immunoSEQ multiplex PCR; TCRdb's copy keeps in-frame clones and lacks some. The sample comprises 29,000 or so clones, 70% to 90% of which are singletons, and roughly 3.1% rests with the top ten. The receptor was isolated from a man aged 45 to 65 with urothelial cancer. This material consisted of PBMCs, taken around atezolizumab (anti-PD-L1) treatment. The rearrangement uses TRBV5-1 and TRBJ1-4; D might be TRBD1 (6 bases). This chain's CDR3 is CASGTGTPNEKLFF. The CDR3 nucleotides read TGCGCCAGCGGAACAGGGACGCCAAATGAAAAACTGTTTTTT.